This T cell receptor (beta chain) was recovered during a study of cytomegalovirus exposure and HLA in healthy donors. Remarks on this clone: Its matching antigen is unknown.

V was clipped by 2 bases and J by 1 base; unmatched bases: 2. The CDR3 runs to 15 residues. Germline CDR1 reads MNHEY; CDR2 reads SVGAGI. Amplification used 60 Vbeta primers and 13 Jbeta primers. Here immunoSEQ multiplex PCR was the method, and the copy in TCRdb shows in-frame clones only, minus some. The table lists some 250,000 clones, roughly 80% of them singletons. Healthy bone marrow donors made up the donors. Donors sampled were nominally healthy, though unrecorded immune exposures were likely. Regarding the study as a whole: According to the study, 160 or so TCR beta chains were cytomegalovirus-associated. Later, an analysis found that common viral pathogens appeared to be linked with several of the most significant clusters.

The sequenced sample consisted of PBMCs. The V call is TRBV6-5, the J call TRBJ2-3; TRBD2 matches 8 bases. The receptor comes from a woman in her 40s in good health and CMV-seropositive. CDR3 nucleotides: TGTGCCAGCAGTTACACGGGAGGGGGCACAGATACGCAGTATTTT. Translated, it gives CASSYTGGGTDTQYF.